These T cell receptor beta chains were read from a single sample in a study of blood T cell repertoires in COVID-19. TCRdb's table, derived via immunoSEQ multiplex PCR, lists solely in-frame clones and lacks some. The repertoire holds about 74,000 clones, with approximately 80% as singletons. Source material: peripheral blood. The source of these receptors is a human donor in a cohort sampled during active COVID-19. Each CDR3 is given with its conserved first and last residue. D genes are given only for firm matches. Only part of the rows carry a size: once, few, many, or a class if the clone is expanded.

d_call	v_call	clone_size	j_call	cdr3_aa	cdr3_nt
TRBD1	TRBV2	.	TRBJ1-4	CASSGQGSHNEKLFF	TGTGCCAGCAGTGGACAGGGGTCTCATAATGAAAAACTGTTTTTT
.	TRBV10-3	.	TRBJ1-2	CAISEKGEGDGYTF	TGTGCCATCAGTGAAAAGGGGGAAGGGGATGGCTACACCTTC
.	TRBV28	.	TRBJ2-5	CAGARVGSTQYF	TGTGCCGGCGCGAGGGTAGGATCGACCCAGTACTTC
.	TRBV6-6	few	TRBJ1-2	CASSAGTWDYTF	TGTGCCAGCAGTGCCGGGACATGGGACTACACCTTC
TRBD1	TRBV7-2	.	TRBJ2-3	CASRYGTGGSTDTQYF	TGTGCCAGCAGGTACGGGACAGGGGGAAGCACAGATACGCAGTATTTT
TRBD1	TRBV19	once	TRBJ1-4	CASHTGTGLFEKLFF	TGTGCCAGTCATACCGGGACAGGCCTCTTTGAAAAACTGTTTTTT
.	TRBV7-9	.	TRBJ2-5	CASSLQGGTQTQYF	TGTGCCAGCAGCTTACAAGGGGGTACGCAGACCCAGTACTTC
TRBD2	TRBV27	.	TRBJ2-3	CASSAPSGPTDTQYF	TGTGCCAGCAGTGCTCCTAGCGGACCAACAGATACGCAGTATTTT
.	TRBV6-5	.	TRBJ1-1	CASSYGGGATEAFF	TGTGCCAGCAGTTACGGCGGGGGGGCCACTGAAGCTTTCTTT
.	TRBV2	.	TRBJ2-3	CASSEFGVTDTQYF	TGTGCCAGCAGTGAGTTCGGGGTAACAGATACGCAGTATTTT
TRBD1	TRBV28	.	TRBJ2-1	CASKGQGPSSYNEQFF	TGTGCCAGCAAGGGACAGGGACCAAGCTCCTACAATGAGCAGTTCTTC
.	TRBV6-5	.	TRBJ1-1	CASSYSNRENTEAFF	TGTGCCAGCAGTTACTCGAACAGGGAAAACACTGAAGCTTTCTTT
TRBD1	TRBV19	.	TRBJ2-5	CASSKTGGLETQYF	TGTGCCAGTAGTAAAACAGGGGGCTTAGAGACCCAGTACTTC
TRBD1	TRBV27	.	TRBJ1-2	CASKPNSGQIYGYTF	TGTGCCAGCAAACCTAATTCGGGACAGATCTATGGCTACACCTTC
TRBD1	TRBV10-1	.	TRBJ2-7	CASSENCLGQGVEQYF	TGCGCCAGCAGTGAGAACTGTCTGGGACAGGGAGTCGAGCAGTACTTC
TRBD1	TRBV7-9	.	TRBJ2-1	CASSLGDRRNNEQFF	TGTGCCAGCAGCTTAGGGGACAGGCGGAACAATGAGCAGTTCTTC
.	TRBV7-2	.	TRBJ1-2	CASSSLTGLIGYTF	TGTGCCAGCAGCTCCCTGACAGGACTGATTGGCTACACCTTC
TRBD1	TRBV7-9	once	TRBJ1-5	CASSLGGQGAKQPQHF	TGTGCCAGCAGCTTAGGTGGACAGGGGGCAAAGCAGCCCCAGCATTTT
.	TRBV3-1/TRBV3-2	.	TRBJ2-3	CASSPRISTDTQYF	TGTGCCAGCAGCCCCCGTATTAGCACAGATACGCAGTATTTT
TRBD2	TRBV6-6	.	TRBJ2-3	CASVRTSGVSTDTQYF	TGTGCCAGCGTGAGGACTAGCGGGGTTAGCACAGATACGCAGTATTTT
.	TRBV28	.	TRBJ1-2	CASSLRGSHGYTF	TGTGCCAGCAGTTTACGGGGGTCCCATGGCTACACCTTC
TRBD1	TRBV28	.	TRBJ2-4	CASSSRGHPRSSKNIQYF	TGTGCCAGCAGTAGCAGGGGGCACCCCCGTTCGTCCAAAAACATTCAGTACTTC
.	TRBV6-2/TRBV6-3	.	TRBJ2-2	CASSYRERVTGELFF	TGTGCCAGCAGTTACCGGGAGAGAGTCACCGGGGAGCTGTTTTTT
.	TRBV28	.	TRBJ1-2	CASSTTGFYYGYTF	TGTGCCAGCAGTACGACAGGCTTCTACTATGGCTACACCTTC
.	TRBV6-1	.	TRBJ2-3	CASSDWASVSTDTQYF	TGTGCCAGCAGTGATTGGGCTAGCGTAAGCACAGATACGCAGTATTTT
TRBD1	TRBV4-3	.	TRBJ1-4	CASSPRTGGKLFF	TGCGCCAGCAGCCCCCGGACAGGGGGCAAGCTGTTTTTT
TRBD1	TRBV28	.	TRBJ2-5	CASSLAGTGRKATQYF	TGTGCCAGCAGTTTGGCCGGGACAGGGAGGAAAGCGACCCAGTACTTC
TRBD1	TRBV29-1	.	TRBJ2-1	CSVNRDRGGNEQFF	TGCAGCGTTAACCGGGACAGGGGAGGAAATGAGCAGTTCTTC
.	TRBV30	.	TRBJ1-1	CAWTRRNTEAFF	TGTGCCTGGACCCGGAGGAACACTGAAGCTTTCTTT
TRBD1	TRBV6-6	few	TRBJ1-1	CASSYGQGLNTEAFF	TGTGCCAGCAGTTACGGACAGGGTCTCAACACTGAAGCTTTCTTT
TRBD1	TRBV9	many	TRBJ1-5	CASSPGQEHNQPQHF	TGTGCCAGCAGCCCAGGACAGGAGCATAATCAGCCCCAGCATTTT
.	TRBV4-1	once	TRBJ1-3	CASSQVRSFSGNTIYF	TGCGCCAGCAGCCAAGTACGGAGCTTCTCTGGAAACACCATATATTTT
TRBD1	TRBV6-1	.	TRBJ1-6	CASSARTGAYNSPLHF	TGTGCCAGCAGTGCACGGACAGGGGCCTATAATTCACCCCTCCACTTT
TRBD2	TRBV18	.	TRBJ2-1	CATRASGDNEQFF	TGTGCCACCCGGGCAAGCGGGGACAATGAGCAGTTCTTC
.	TRBV7-8	.	TRBJ2-5	CASSPGLEETQYF	TGTGCCAGCAGTCCAGGACTGGAAGAGACCCAGTACTTC
TRBD1	TRBV12-3/TRBV12-4	.	TRBJ1-2	CASSLSDRHGYTF	TGTGCCAGCAGTTTATCGGACAGGCATGGCTACACCTTC
.	TRBV19	few	TRBJ2-7	CASSGPNRDEQYF	TGTGCCAGTAGTGGGCCAAACAGGGACGAGCAGTACTTC